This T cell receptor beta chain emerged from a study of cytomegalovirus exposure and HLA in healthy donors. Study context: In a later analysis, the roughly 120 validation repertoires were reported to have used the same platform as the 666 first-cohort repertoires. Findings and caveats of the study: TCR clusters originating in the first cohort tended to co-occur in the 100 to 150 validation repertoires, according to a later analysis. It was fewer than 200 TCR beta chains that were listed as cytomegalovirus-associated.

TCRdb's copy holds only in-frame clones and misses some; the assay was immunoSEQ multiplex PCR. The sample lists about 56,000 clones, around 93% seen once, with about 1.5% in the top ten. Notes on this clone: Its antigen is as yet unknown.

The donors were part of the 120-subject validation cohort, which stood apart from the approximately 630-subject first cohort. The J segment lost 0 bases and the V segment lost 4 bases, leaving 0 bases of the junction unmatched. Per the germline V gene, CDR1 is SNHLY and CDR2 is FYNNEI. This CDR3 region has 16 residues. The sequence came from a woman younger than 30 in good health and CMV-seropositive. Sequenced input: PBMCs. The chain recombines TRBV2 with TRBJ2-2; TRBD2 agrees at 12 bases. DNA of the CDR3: TGTGCCAGCAGTGGACTAGCGGGGGCGAACACCGGGGAGCTGTTTTTT. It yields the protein CASSGLAGANTGELFF.